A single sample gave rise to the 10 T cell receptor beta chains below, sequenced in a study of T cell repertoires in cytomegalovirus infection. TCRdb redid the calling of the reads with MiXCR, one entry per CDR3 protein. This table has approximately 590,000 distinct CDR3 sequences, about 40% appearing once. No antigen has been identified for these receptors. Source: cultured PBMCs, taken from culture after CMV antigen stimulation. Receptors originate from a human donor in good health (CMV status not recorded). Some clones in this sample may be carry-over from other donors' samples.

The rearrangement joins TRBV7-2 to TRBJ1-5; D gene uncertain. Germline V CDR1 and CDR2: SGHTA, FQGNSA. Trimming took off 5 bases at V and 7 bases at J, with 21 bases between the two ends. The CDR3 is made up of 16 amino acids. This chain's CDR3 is CASSAPSSDIGQPQHF. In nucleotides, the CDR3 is TGTGCCAGCAGCGCACCCTCGTCGGATATAGGACAGCCCCAGCATTTT. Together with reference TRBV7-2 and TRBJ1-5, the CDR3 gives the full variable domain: GAGVSQSPSNKVTEKGKDVELRCDPISGHTALYWYRQSLGQGLEFLIYFQGNSAPDKSGLPSDRFSAERTGGSVSTLTIQRTQQEDSAVYLCASSAPSSDIGQPQHFGDGTRLSIL.

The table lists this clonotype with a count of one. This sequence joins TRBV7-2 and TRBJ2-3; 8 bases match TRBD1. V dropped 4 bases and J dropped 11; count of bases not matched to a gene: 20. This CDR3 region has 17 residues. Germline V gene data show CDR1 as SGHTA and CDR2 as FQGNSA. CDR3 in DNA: TGTGCCAGCAGCTCGCCAGGGGGCGAAACGACGGGTCGAGGGCAGTATTTT. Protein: CASSSPGGETTGRGQYF.

CDR3 in DNA: TGTGCCAGCAGACGGACAGGGTTAAATGAAAAACTGTTTTTT. Its protein product is CASRRTGLNEKLFF. This chain uses TRBV6-6 with TRBJ1-4, with 8 bases that match TRBD1. V lost 6 bases, J lost 5 bases, and 5 bases stayed unmatched. Germline V gene sequence: CDR1 MNHNY, CDR2 SVGAGI (reference sequence). The CDR3 extends over 14 amino acids.

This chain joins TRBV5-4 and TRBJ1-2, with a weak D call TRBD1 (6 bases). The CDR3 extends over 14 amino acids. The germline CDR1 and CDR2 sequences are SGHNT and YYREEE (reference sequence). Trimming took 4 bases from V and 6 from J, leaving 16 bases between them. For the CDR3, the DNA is TGTGCCAGCAGCGAGGCCGGGACACGAAATGGCTACACCTTC. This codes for CASSEAGTRNGYTF.

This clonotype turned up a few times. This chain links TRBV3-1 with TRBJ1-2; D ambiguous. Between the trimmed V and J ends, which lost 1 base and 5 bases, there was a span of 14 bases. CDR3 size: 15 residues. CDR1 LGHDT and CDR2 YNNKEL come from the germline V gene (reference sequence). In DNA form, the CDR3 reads TGTGCCAGCAGCCAAGTATTGGGCTCGCTGTATGGCTACACCTTC. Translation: CASSQVLGSLYGYTF.

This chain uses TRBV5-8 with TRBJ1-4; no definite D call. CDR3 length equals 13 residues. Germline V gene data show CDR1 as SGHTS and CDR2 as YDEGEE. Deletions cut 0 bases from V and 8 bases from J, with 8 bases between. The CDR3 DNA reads TGTGCCAGCAGCTTGGTCTCGTCGGAAAAACTGTTTTTT. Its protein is CASSLVSSEKLFF.

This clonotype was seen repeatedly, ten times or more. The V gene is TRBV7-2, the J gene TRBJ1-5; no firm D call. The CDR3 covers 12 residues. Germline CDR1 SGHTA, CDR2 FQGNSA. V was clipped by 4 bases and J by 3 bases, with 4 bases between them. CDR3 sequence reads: CASSSLNQPQHF. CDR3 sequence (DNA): TGTGCCAGCAGCTCCCTCAATCAGCCCCAGCATTTT.

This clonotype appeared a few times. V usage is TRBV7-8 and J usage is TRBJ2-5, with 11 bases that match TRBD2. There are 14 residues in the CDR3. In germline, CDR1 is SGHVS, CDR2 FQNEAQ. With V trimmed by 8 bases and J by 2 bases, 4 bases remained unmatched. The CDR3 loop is CASVGTSGQETQYF. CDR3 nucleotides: TGTGCCAGCGTCGGGACTAGCGGACAAGAGACCCAGTACTTC.

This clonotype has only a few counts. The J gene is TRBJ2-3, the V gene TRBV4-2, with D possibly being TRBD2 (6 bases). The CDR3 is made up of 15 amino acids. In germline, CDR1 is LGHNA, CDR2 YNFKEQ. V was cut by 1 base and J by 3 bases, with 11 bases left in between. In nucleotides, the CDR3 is TGTGCCAGCAGCCAAGTCCCCCGGGGGACAGATACGCAGTATTTT. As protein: CASSQVPRGTDTQYF.

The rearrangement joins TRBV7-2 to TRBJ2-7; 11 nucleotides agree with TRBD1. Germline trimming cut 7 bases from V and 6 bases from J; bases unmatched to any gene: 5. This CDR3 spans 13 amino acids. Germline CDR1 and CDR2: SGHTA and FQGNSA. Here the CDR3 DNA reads TGTGCCAGCAAGAGGACAGGGGGCGGCGAGCAGTACTTC. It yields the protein CASKRTGGGEQYF.